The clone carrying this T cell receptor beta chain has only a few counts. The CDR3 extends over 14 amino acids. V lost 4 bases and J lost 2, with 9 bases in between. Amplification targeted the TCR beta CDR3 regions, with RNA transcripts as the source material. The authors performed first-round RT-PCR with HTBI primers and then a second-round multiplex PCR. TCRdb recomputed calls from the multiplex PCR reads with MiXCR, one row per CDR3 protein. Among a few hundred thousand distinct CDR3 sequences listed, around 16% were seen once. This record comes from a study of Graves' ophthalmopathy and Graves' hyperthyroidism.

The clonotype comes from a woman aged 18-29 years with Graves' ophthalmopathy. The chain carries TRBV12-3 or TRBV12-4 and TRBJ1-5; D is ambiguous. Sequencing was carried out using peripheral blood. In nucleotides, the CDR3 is TGTGCCAGCAGTTCCGAGGCAGGCAATCAGCCCCAGCATTTT. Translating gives CASSSEAGNQPQHF.